These 23 T cell receptor beta chains originate from one sample sequenced in a study of shared clonotypes between healthy human individuals. The data were produced by immunoSEQ multiplex PCR, yet TCRdb's version contains in-frame clones alone and is incomplete. The data contain about 560,000 clones, about 80% of them singletons. Specimen: PBMCs. Receptors were obtained from a woman aged 40 to 49 in good health. Some clones in this sample may be carry-over from other donors' samples.

This clone has ten or more counts. The chain is built from TRBV10-3 and TRBJ2-1; TRBD2 matches 7 bases. V trimming: 5 bases; J trimming: 6 bases; junction bases outside the gene matches: 1. The CDR3 has 12 amino acids. From germline, CDR1 is ENHRY and CDR2 SYGVKD. CDR3: CAISRTSNEQFF. Here the CDR3 DNA reads TGTGCCATCAGTAGGACTAGCAATGAGCAGTTCTTC.

This clone appeared a few times. J is TRBJ1-4 and V is TRBV4-2; 8 bases match TRBD1. Germline assignment: CDR1 LGHNA and CDR2 YNFKEQ. This CDR3 region has 14 residues. The junction had 6 bases not matched to a gene; V was cut back by 4 bases and J by 8 bases. The CDR3, as DNA: TGTGCCAGCAGCCTCGACAGGGGAGAAGAAAAACTGTTTTTT. As protein: CASSLDRGEEKLFF.

The gene calls are TRBV28 and TRBJ2-1, with 7 nucleotides matching TRBD2. CDR1 and CDR2 (germline): MDHEN, SYDVKM. There are 15 residues in the CDR3. Losses at the gene ends were 4 bases for V and 4 bases for J; bases not matched to a gene: 7. The CDR3 spells CASSSPSGTYNEQFF. DNA of the CDR3: TGTGCCAGCAGTTCCCCTAGCGGTACGTACAATGAGCAGTTCTTC.

The chain is built from TRBV28 and TRBJ1-5, with a tentative D call TRBD1 (5 bases). Germline V gene sequence: CDR1 MDHEN, CDR2 SYDVKM. Trimming took 8 bases from V and 4 from J, leaving 15 bases between them. CDR3 length: 14 amino acids. CDR3 DNA sequence: TGTGCCAGCTCCAGTGGGACCGGTAATCAGCCCCAGCATTTT. Its translation is CASSSGTGNQPQHF.

The V call is TRBV6-6, the J call TRBJ1-5, with 9 bases lining up with TRBD1. CDR3 length equals 15 residues. V trimming: 0 bases; J trimming: 9 bases; junction bases outside the gene matches: 6. Germline CDR1 is MNHNY and CDR2 is SVGAGI (reference sequence). Here the CDR3 reads CASSYSTGGVGPQHF. The CDR3 DNA is TGTGCCAGCAGTTACTCTACAGGGGGCGTCGGGCCCCAGCATTTT.

The chain combines TRBV30 with TRBJ1-5; unclear D gene. Germline assignment: CDR1 GTSNPN and CDR2 SVGIG (reference sequence). The CDR3 covers 16 residues. V was pared by 2 bases and J by 0 bases, with 14 bases between. The CDR3 DNA follows: TGTGCCTGGAGTATCCGGGGTTGGTATAGCAATCAGCCCCAGCATTTT. Protein sequence: CAWSIRGWYSNQPQHF. The variable domain in full, with the rest retrieved from reference TRBV30 and TRBJ1-5, is SQTIHQWPATLVQPVGSPLSLECTVEGTSNPNLYWYRQAAGRGLQLLFYSVGIGQISSEVPQNLSASRPQDRQFILSSKKLLLSDSGFYLCAWSIRGWYSNQPQHFGDGTRLSIL.

The count of this clone is one. V and J are TRBV10-3 and TRBJ2-7, with D perhaps being TRBD1 or TRBD2 (8 bases each). The CDR3 loop spans 21 amino acids. V lost 7 bases to trimming and J lost 3 bases, with 37 bases between them. Germline CDR1 ENHRY, CDR2 SYGVKD. The CDR3 nucleotides read TGTGCCATCACCTCCCGGGACAGGAGTGGACGACGGCCGGGGGGGGGCTACGAGCAGTACTTC. It translates to CAITSRDRSGRRPGGGYEQYF.

CDR3 loop: CAWEMGQRILGYTF. The DNA for the CDR3 is TGTGCCTGGGAAATGGGACAGCGTATTCTTGGCTACACCTTC. The J gene is TRBJ1-2, the V gene TRBV30; TRBD1 agrees at 7 bases. From germline, CDR1 is GTSNPN and CDR2 SVGIG (reference sequence). Trimming at V came to 5 bases and at J to 7 bases, leaving 13 bases not matched to a gene. The CDR3 loop spans 14 amino acids.

The V call is TRBV14, the J call TRBJ2-7, with D hard to call. The CDR3 is made up of 11 amino acids. V gave up 4 bases and J gave up 5 bases, with 6 bases separating them. Germline CDR1 reads SGHDN; CDR2 reads FVKESK. The CDR3, as DNA: TGTGCCAGCAGCCGGGCCGACGAGCAGTACTTC. The encoded protein is CASSRADEQYF.

The chain couples TRBV5-1 to TRBJ2-7, with D possibly TRBD2 on 6 matching bases. From germline, CDR1 is SGHRS and CDR2 YFSETQ. The V end was cut by 4 bases, the J end by 2 bases, with 19 bases between. The CDR3 is made up of 16 amino acids. For the CDR3, the DNA is TGCGCCAGCAGCCCTATACGGGACTCCATGACCTACGAGCAGTACTTC. Its translation: CASSPIRDSMTYEQYF.

The V and J genes are TRBV28 and TRBJ2-7, with 8 bases matching TRBD2. Germline V gene sequence: CDR1 MDHEN, CDR2 SYDVKM. The CDR3 length is 14 residues. V was pared by 6 bases and J by 2 bases, with 6 bases of the junction left unmatched. Here the CDR3 reads CASRGGLGTYEQYF. The CDR3 DNA reads as TGTGCCAGCAGGGGGGGACTAGGCACCTACGAGCAGTACTTC.

Ten or more counts support this clone. The chain carries TRBV4-1 and TRBJ1-1; 8 bases match TRBD1. CDR3 length: 14 residues. CDR1 and CDR2 from the germline V gene are MGHRA and YSYEKL. With V trimmed by 7 bases and J by 9 bases, 13 bases remained unmatched. The CDR3 sequence: CASKGQDGDRKAFF. CDR3 nucleotide sequence: TGCGCCAGCAAAGGACAGGATGGGGACAGGAAAGCTTTCTTT.

This clone showed up just once. The gene calls are TRBV7-2 and TRBJ1-4; TRBD1 matches at 9 bases. CDR1 and CDR2 from the germline V gene are SGHTA and FQGNSA. V lost 0 bases to trimming and J lost 4 bases; unmatched junction nucleotides: 6. The CDR3 contains 17 residues. This CDR3 is CASSLASGTGSNEKLFF. CDR3 sequence (DNA): TGTGCCAGCAGCTTAGCGTCAGGGACAGGGAGTAATGAAAAACTGTTTTTT.

V is TRBV19 and J is TRBJ1-1; the match to TRBD1 covers 7 bases. The germline V gene has CDR1 LNHDA and CDR2 SQIVND (reference sequence). This CDR3 region has 14 residues. Trimming cost V 6 bases and J 8 bases; bases outside gene matches: 12. CDR3 nucleotides: TGTGCCAGTAGGCGAATAGACAGGGAGGCCGAAGCTTTCTTT. This sequence encodes CASRRIDREAEAFF.

The rearrangement uses TRBV7-9 and TRBJ2-3, with D uncertain. Germline CDR1 and CDR2: SEHNR and FQNEAQ (reference sequence). There are 15 residues in the CDR3. Trimming cost V 1 base and J 8 bases, with 16 bases left between them. CDR3 in amino acids: CASSLVASPAGTQYF. The DNA of the CDR3 is TGTGCCAGCAGCTTAGTGGCAAGCCCTGCCGGTACGCAGTATTTT.

This clone was found a few times. The chain links TRBV5-1 to TRBJ2-7, with 11 bases that match TRBD2. Germline V CDR1 and CDR2: SGHRS, YFSETQ. The CDR3 spans 15 residues. With V trimmed by 4 bases and J by 4 bases, 7 bases remained unmatched. In nucleotides, the CDR3 is TGCGCCAGCAGCCCGGGGACTAGCGGACATTACGAGCAGTACTTC. Translated, it gives CASSPGTSGHYEQYF.

Concerning this clone itself: Given a far larger clone just one base away, this is likely a sequencing read error. The chain recombines TRBV6-6 with TRBJ1-3, with D perhaps matching TRBD1 (5 bases). CDR1 and CDR2 from the germline V gene are MNHNY and SVGAGI (reference sequence). The CDR3 length is 14 residues. DNA of the CDR3: TGTGCCAGCAGGTCAGGGACGGACACCGGGGAGCTGCTTTTT. Residues: CASRSGTDTGELLF.

V and J are TRBV29-1 and TRBJ2-7; perhaps TRBD2 as D (5 bases). The CDR3 has 9 residues. Germline V gene lookup returns CDR1 SQVTM and CDR2 ANQGSEA. Trimming removed 7 bases at V and 9 bases at J, with 10 bases between. The DNA of the CDR3 is TGCAGCGCCCCCCGGGGGCAGTACTTC. Protein: CSAPRGQYF.

This clone showed up just a few times. CDR3 nucleotide sequence: TGTGCCAGCAGCTTAGCGTACAGAGCAACTAATGAAAAACTGTTTTTT. Translation gives CASSLAYRATNEKLFF. This chain links TRBV7-9 with TRBJ1-4; D unresolved. CDR3 length: 16 residues. Germline V gives CDR1 SEHNR, CDR2 FQNEAQ (reference sequence). With 0 bases removed from V and 0 bases from J, the gap between germline ends came to 8 bases. Drawing the rest from reference TRBV7-9 and TRBJ1-4, the complete variable domain is DTGVSQNPRHKITKRGQNVTFRCDPISEHNRLYWYRQTLGQGPEFLTYFQNEAQLEKSRLLSDRFSAERPKGSFSTLEIQRTEQGDSAMYLCASSLAYRATNEKLFFGSGTQLSVL.

The CDR3 DNA follows: TGTGCCAGCAGTGATTTGACAGGGGGTATCAATGGCTACACCTTC. Amino acid sequence: CASSDLTGGINGYTF. This chain connects TRBV6-1 to TRBJ1-2; 9 nucleotides match TRBD1. The CDR3 loop spans 15 amino acids. V dropped 3 bases and J dropped 6; count of bases not matched to a gene: 8. The germline gives CDR1 MNHNS, CDR2 SASEGT.

The gene calls are TRBV11-1 and TRBJ2-5; 10 nucleotides align to TRBD1. CDR3 length equals 14 residues. V gave up 3 bases and J gave up 4 bases; unmatched junction bases: 2. CDR1 is SGHAT, CDR2 FQDESV, per germline (reference sequence). CDR3 loop: CASSLGQGRETQYF. The CDR3 DNA is TGTGCCAGCAGCTTGGGACAGGGGAGAGAGACCCAGTACTTC.

In its sample, this clone was seen a few times. The chain uses TRBV10-3 and TRBJ1-1; no definite D call. The CDR3 is 12 amino acids. Germline assignment: CDR1 ENHRY and CDR2 SYGVKD. V shed 9 bases and J shed 5 bases, with 13 bases lying between them. CDR3 DNA: TGTGCCATGAGGACCCAAGGGACTGAAGCTTTCTTT. Amino acids: CAMRTQGTEAFF.

This clone has a handful of counts. This sequence joins TRBV6-4 and TRBJ1-5; TRBD1 might be the D (5 bases). The germline gives CDR1 MRHNA, CDR2 SNTAGT. Trimming stripped 7 bases from V and 6 bases from J, with 19 bases between. The CDR3 sequence is 15 residues long. CDR3: CASKGRQGGRQPQHF. The CDR3 coding sequence is TGTGCCAGCAAGGGGAGGCAGGGAGGTCGTCAGCCCCAGCATTTT.